The text below deals with one T cell receptor (beta chain). The antigen is not known. Germline trimming cut 4 bases from V and 4 bases from J; bases unmatched to any gene: 7. The CDR3 has 16 amino acids. Germline CDR1 reads MDHEN; CDR2 reads SYDVKM. This sample stems from a study of cytomegalovirus exposure and HLA in healthy donors. Study in general: Per a later analysis, the roughly 670 first-cohort and over 90 validation repertoires shared one platform.

Study conclusions and caveats: 164 TCR beta chains were listed as cytomegalovirus-associated.

Clones were sequenced by immunoSEQ multiplex PCR, and TCRdb holds only the in-frame ones, with some missing. This repertoire shows 65,000 or so clones, just over 90% found once; its top ten account for 1.3%. The chain couples TRBV28 to TRBJ2-1, with 10 bases matching TRBD2. The sequence was collected from a woman younger than 35 in good health and CMV-seronegative. Specimen: PBMCs. The CDR3 bases are TGTGCCAGCAGTTCGCCCAAAGCGGGAGGGTACAATGAGCAGTTCTTC. Translated, it gives CASSSPKAGGYNEQFF.